Here is one TCR beta chain with its context. Its specificity is not known. The sample comes from a study of cytomegalovirus exposure and HLA in healthy donors. Findings and limits, study-wide: A previous analysis found most TCR beta V segments productive roughly 87% or roughly 30% of the time.

This CDR3 is built from 15 residues. The germline V gene encodes CDR1 MNHEY and CDR2 SVGAGI. J gave up 6 bases and V 6 bases, and 10 bases lay outside the gene matches. PCR primers comprised 60 Vbeta and 13 Jbeta primers. Repertoires were generated with immunoSEQ multiplex PCR, while TCRdb's copy carries only in-frame clones and drops some. The table lists 75,000 to 80,000 clones, under 80% of them singletons. V and J are TRBV6-5 and TRBJ2-7, with 11 positions matching TRBD2. Source material: PBMCs. This clonotype was obtained from a male donor in good health and CMV-seropositive. This CDR3 is CASRPNSGGAFEQYF. The CDR3 DNA follows: TGTGCCAGCAGACCGAATAGCGGGGGGGCTTTCGAGCAGTACTTC.